This TCR beta chain is drawn from a study of blood T cell repertoires in COVID-19. Study details: The United States, Italy and Spain supplied acute and convalescent COVID-19 samples.

How the authors handled the data: Reference gene primer amplification in the assay estimated nucleated cell counts. Produced via immunoSEQ multiplex PCR; TCRdb's table is partial and in-frame only. Clone size and V and J calls were adopted from that table, with D and trimming inferred from the DNA. The repertoire includes some 160,000 clones, 75% to 85% of them detected once, and more than 3% sits in the top ten. Enrollees, about 18 to 95 years old, lived in 24 US areas. Recovery meant two consecutive negative NP/OP PCR tests, professional clearance, or resolved symptoms. This CDR3 has 15 amino acids. V lost 6 bases and J 4 bases, leaving 16 bases between the germline ends. Per germline, CDR1 SNHLY and CDR2 FYNNEI.

The sequence came from a woman aged 55-69 years who had recovered from COVID-19. What was sequenced was PBMCs or T cells enriched from blood (not recorded which). The chain couples TRBV2 to TRBJ2-1; weak D call: TRBD2 (5 bases). The CDR3 sequence is CASRGSGSGYNEQFF. CDR3 coding DNA: TGTGCCAGCAGAGGAAGCGGATCCGGATACAATGAGCAGTTCTTC. Using reference TRBV2 and TRBJ2-1 for the parts outside the CDR3, the full variable domain is EPEVTQTPSHQVTQMGQEVILRCVPISNHLYFYWYRQILGQKVEFLVSFYNNEISEKSEIFDDQFSVERPDGSNFTLKIRSTKLEDSAMYFCASRGSGSGYNEQFFGPGTRLTVL.